The source of this T cell receptor (beta chain) is a study of T cell responses to AZD1222 COVID-19 vaccine. The repertoire was sequenced with immunoSEQ multiplex PCR; TCRdb's copy has only in-frame clones and lacks some. The repertoire consists of 80,000 or so clones, with nearly 90% occurring once and the leading ten covering approximately 1.6%. Germline V CDR1 and CDR2: KGHSH, LQKENI. V was pared by 2 bases and J by 6 bases, with 10 bases between. The CDR3 extends over 13 amino acids. This sequence was found in an adult in good health. This specimen consisted of peripheral blood, obtained on day 0 of AZD1222 vaccination. The chain employs TRBV18 and TRBJ1-1; D remains ambiguous. The CDR3 DNA sequence: TGTGCCAGCTCACCATCCACTAACTCTGAAGCTTTCTTT. It is translated as CASSPSTNSEAFF.